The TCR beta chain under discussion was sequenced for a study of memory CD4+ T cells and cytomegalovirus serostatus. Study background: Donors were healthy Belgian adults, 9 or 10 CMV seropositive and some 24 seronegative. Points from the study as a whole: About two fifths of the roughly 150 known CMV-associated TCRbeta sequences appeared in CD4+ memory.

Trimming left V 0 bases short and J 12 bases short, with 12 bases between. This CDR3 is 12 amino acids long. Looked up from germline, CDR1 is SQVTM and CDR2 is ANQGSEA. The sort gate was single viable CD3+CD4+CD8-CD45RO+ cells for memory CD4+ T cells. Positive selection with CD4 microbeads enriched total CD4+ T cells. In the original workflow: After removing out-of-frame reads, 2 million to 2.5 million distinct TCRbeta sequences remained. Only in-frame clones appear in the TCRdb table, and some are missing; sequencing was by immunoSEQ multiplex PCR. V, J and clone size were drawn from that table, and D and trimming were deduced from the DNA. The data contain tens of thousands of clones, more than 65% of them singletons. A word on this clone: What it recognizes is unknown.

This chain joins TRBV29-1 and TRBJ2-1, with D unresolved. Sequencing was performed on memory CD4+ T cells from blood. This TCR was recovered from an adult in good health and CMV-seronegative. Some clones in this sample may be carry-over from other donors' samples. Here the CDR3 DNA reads TGCAGCGTTGAAGATCCAAGCAGCCGGCAGTTCTTC. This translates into CSVEDPSSRQFF.